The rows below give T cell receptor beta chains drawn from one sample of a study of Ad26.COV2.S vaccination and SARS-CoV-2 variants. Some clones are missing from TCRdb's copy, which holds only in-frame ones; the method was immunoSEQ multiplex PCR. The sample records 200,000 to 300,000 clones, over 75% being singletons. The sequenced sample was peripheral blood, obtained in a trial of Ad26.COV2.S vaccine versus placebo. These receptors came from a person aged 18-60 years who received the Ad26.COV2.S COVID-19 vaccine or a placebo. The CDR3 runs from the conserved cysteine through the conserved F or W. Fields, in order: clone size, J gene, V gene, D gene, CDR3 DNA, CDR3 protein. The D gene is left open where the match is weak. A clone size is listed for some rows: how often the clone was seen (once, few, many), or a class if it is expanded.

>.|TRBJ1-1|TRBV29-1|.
TGCAGCGTCCCAACAGGGAATACTGAAGCTTTCTTT
CSVPTGNTEAFF
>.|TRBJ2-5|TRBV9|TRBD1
TGTGCCAGCAGCGCGGACAGGGGCCAGGAGACCCAGTACTTC
CASSADRGQETQYF
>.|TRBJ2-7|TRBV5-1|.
TGCGCCAGCAGCCTGCCCATAAACGGTTACGAGCAGTACTTC
CASSLPINGYEQYF
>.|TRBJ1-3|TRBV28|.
TGTGCCAGCACTGGAAACACCATATATTTT
CASTGNTIYF
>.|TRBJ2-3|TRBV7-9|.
TGTGCCAGCAGCTCGAAAGGGCCAGATACGCAGTATTTT
CASSSKGPDTQYF
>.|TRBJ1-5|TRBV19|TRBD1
TGTGCCAGTAGTCCGACAGGGAAGAGCAATCAGCCCCAGCATTTT
CASSPTGKSNQPQHF
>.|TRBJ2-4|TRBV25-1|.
TGTGCCAGCAGTGGGGAACACCAGGGGAACATTCAGTACTTC
CASSGEHQGNIQYF
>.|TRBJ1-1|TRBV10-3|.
TGTGCCATCAGTGTTTTACCCCCTCTGGGGGGAGTGGACACTGAAGCTTTCTTT
CAISVLPPLGGVDTEAFF
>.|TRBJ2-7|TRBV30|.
TGTGCCTGGAGCTCCGTAAACTACGAGCAGTACTTC
CAWSSVNYEQYF
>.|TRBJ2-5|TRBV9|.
TGTGCCAGCAGCGTAGTAGGGGGAGGGAGCGAGACCCAGTACTTC
CASSVVGGGSETQYF
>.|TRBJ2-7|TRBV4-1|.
TGCGCCAGCAGCCAAGGCCCGGGGGTGGTGTTCGACGAGCAGTACTTC
CASSQGPGVVFDEQYF
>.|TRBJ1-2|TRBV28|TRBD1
TGTGCCAGCAGTCCGAGCTCAGGGGGGGATGGCTACACCTTC
CASSPSSGGDGYTF
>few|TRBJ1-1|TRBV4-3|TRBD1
TGCGCCAGCAGCCAAGTGGGACAGGGGAGATCTGAAGCTTTCTTT
CASSQVGQGRSEAFF
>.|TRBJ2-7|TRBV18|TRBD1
TGTGCCAGCTCACCAATGGGACAGCGTCCCTACGAGCAGTACTTC
CASSPMGQRPYEQYF
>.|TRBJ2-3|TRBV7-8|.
TGTGCCAGCAGCTTCTCAGGGAATACGCAGTATTTT
CASSFSGNTQYF
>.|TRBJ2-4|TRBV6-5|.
TGTGCCAGCAGCCCCGTGACGTCGTCCATTCAGTACTTC
CASSPVTSSIQYF
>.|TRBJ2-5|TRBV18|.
TGTGCCAGCTCACCAGGAGCCAGGGGCGGAGAGACCCAGTACTTC
CASSPGARGGETQYF
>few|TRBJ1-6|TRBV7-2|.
TGTGCCAGCAGCAGGGGAGGATCCTATAATTCACCCCTCCACTTT
CASSRGGSYNSPLHF
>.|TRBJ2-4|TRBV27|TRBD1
TGTGCCAGCAGTAGGACAGGGCCCCAACCCCCTGACATTCAGTACTTC
CASSRTGPQPPDIQYF
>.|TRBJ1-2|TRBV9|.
TGTGCCAGCAGCGTAGGAGAGGTTGGCTACACCTTC
CASSVGEVGYTF
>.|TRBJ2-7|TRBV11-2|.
TGTGCCAGCAGCTCCCCGGGACGCAGCTCCTACGAGCAGTACTTC
CASSSPGRSSYEQYF
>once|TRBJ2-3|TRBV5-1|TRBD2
TGCGCCAGCACGCTAGCGGAAAGAGATACGCAGTATTTT
CASTLAERDTQYF
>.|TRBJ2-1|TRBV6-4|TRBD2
TGTGCCAGCAGTGACGGGACTAGCGGCTACAATGAGCAGTTCTTC
CASSDGTSGYNEQFF
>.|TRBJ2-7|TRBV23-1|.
TGCGCCAGCAGTCAATCAAGGTCGGTAAGGACATCGATACCCCATACCTACGAGCAGTACTTC
CASSQSRSVRTSIPHTYEQYF
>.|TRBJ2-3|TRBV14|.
TGTGCCAGCAGCCCCCTGATGGGGACCACAGATACGCAGTATTTT
CASSPLMGTTDTQYF
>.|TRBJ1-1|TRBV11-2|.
TGTGCCAGCAGCTTAGGGGATTTCGGTTTTGAAGCTTTCTTT
CASSLGDFGFEAFF
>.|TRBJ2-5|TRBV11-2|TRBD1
TGTGCCAGCGGGGGACAGAGCAACCAAGAGACCCAGTACTTC
CASGGQSNQETQYF
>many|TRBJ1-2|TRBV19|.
TGTGCCACTACCGACGTAACAACCTATGGCTACACCTTC
CATTDVTTYGYTF
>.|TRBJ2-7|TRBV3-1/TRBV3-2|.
TGTGCCAGCAGCCCTTTGGGTGGGGACGGAGCCTACGAGCAGTACTTC
CASSPLGGDGAYEQYF
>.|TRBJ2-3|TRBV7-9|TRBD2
TGTGCCAGCAGCTCAGTACGGCGGGGGGCCACCACCCCCACAGATACGCAGTATTTT
CASSSVRRGATTPTDTQYF
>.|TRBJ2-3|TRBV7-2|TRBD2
TGTGCCAGCAGTCAGACGCCGGGACTAGCGGGCCTCACAGATACGCAGTATTTT
CASSQTPGLAGLTDTQYF
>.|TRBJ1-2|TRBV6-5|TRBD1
TGTGCCAGCAGTTACTCGAGAGGGGGCTCCTATGGCTACACCTTC
CASSYSRGGSYGYTF
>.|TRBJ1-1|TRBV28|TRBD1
TGTGCCAGCAGTTTACGGACAGGAGAAGCTTTCTTT
CASSLRTGEAFF
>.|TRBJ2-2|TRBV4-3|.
TGCGCCAGCAGCCAGGCCATAACCAGGGAAAACACCGGGGAGCTGTTTTTT
CASSQAITRENTGELFF
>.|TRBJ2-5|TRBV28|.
TGTGCCAGCACCCTCCCATGGACGGATCGACAAGAGACCCAGTACTTC
CASTLPWTDRQETQYF
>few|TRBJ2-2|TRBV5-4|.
TGTGCCAGCAGCTTGTGGGACGGGGAGCTGTTTTTT
CASSLWDGELFF
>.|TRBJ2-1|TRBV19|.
TGTGCCAGTAGTAACGCGGGCAATGAGCAGTTCTTC
CASSNAGNEQFF
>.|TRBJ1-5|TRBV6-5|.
TGTGCCAGCACGGGAGCGGGGGGCCAGCCCCAGCATTTT
CASTGAGGQPQHF
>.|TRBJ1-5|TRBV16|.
TGTGCCAGCAGCCAAGATGAGGGGAATCAGCCCCAGCATTTT
CASSQDEGNQPQHF
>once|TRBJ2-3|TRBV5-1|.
TGCGCCAGCAGCATCGGACAAAGCACAGATACGCAGTATTTT
CASSIGQSTDTQYF
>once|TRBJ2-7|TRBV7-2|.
TGTGCCAGCAGCTTACCTGGCGGATTCTACGAGCAGTACTTC
CASSLPGGFYEQYF
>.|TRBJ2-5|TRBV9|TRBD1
TGTGCCAGCAGCGCCGGACAGGGGCAAGAGACCCAGTACTTC
CASSAGQGQETQYF
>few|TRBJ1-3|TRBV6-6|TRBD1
TGTGCCAGCTGGACAGGGGCAGGAAACACCATATATTTT
CASWTGAGNTIYF
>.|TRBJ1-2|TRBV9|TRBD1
TGTGCCAGCAGCCAGGGGGTTAGCTATGGCTACACCTTC
CASSQGVSYGYTF
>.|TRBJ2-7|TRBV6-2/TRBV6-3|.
TGTGCCAGCAGCCCCCCAGGGGCGATGTACGAGCAGTACTTC
CASSPPGAMYEQYF
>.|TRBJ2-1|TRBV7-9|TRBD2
TGTGCCAGCAGCCCTCGTGCTAGCGGGAGCCTCTCCTACAATGAGCAGTTCTTC
CASSPRASGSLSYNEQFF
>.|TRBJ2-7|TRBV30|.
TGTGCCTGGAGTAGTTGGGGGGGCACGGTCTACGAGCAGTACTTC
CAWSSWGGTVYEQYF
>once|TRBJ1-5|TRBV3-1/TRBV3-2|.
TGTGCCAGCAGCCATCTGGTGAAACGGGGGAGCAGCAATCAGCCCCAGCATTTT
CASSHLVKRGSSNQPQHF
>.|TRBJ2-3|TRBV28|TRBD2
TGTGCCAGCAGTTTACAACACCTAGCGGGAGTCTTGGATACGCAGTATTTT
CASSLQHLAGVLDTQYF
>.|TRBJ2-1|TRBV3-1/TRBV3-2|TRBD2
TGTGCCAGCAGTCCTCCGTTGAGGGAGGGCCTGGGGGAGCAGTTCTTC
CASSPPLREGLGEQFF
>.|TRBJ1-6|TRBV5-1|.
TGCGCCAGCAGCTTGGCGGTGGGCGGTAATTCACCCCTCCACTTT
CASSLAVGGNSPLHF
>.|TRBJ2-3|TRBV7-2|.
TGTGCCAGCAGCCTCGTCTCCGGAGGTAATACGCAGTATTTT
CASSLVSGGNTQYF
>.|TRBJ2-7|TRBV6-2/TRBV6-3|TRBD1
TGTGCCAGCAGTTACCCGGACAGGACCACCTACGAGCAGTACTTC
CASSYPDRTTYEQYF
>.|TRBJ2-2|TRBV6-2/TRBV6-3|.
TGTGCCAGCAGTTCACAGTCCGGGGAGCTGTTTTTT
CASSSQSGELFF